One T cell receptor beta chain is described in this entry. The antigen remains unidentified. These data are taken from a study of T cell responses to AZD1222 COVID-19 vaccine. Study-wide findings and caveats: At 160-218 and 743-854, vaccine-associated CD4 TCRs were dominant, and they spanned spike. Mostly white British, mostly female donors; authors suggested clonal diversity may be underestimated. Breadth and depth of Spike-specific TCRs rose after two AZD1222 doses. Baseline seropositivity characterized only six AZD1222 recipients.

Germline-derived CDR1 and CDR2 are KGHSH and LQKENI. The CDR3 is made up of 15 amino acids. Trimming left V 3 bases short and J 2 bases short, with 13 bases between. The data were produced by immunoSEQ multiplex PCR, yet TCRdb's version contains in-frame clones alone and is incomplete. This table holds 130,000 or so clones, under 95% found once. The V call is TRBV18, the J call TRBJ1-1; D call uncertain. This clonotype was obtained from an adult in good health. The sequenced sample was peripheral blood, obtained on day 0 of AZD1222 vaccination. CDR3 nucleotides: TGTGCCAGCTCACCCCCCAGCAGCGTTAACACTGAAGCTTTCTTT. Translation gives CASSPPSSVNTEAFF.